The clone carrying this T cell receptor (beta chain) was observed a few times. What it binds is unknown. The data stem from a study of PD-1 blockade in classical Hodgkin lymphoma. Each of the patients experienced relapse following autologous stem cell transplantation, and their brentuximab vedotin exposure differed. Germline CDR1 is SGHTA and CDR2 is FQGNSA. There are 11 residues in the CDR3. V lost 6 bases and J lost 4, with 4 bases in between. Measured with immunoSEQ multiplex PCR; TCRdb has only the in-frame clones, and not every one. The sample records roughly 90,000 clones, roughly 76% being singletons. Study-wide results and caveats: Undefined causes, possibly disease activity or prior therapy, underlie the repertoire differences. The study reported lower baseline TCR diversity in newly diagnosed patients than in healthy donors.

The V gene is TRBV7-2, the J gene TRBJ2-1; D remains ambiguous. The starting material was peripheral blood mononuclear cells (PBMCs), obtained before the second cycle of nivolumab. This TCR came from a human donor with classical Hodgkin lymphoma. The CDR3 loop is CASSPYNEQFF. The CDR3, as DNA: TGTGCCAGCAGTCCTTACAATGAGCAGTTCTTC.